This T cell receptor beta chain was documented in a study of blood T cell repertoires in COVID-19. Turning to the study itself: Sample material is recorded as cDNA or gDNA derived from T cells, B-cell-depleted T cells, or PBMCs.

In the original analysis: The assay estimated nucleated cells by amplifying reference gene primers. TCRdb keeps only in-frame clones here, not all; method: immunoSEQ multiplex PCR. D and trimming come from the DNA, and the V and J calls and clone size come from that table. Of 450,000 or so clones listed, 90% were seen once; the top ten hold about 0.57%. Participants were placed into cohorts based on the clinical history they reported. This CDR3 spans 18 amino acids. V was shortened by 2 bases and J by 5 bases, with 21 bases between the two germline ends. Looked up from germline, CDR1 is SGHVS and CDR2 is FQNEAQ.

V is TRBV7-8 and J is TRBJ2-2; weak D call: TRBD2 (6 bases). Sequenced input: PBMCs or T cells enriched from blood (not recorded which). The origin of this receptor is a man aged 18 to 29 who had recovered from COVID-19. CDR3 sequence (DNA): TGTGCCAGCAGCTTACTATGGACGGGAGTGAGGGAAACCGGGGAGCTGTTTTTT. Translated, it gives CASSLLWTGVRETGELFF.